This paragraph reports one T cell receptor (beta chain). These data come from a study of blood T cell repertoires in COVID-19. Method: immunoSEQ multiplex PCR; TCRdb's copy keeps in-frame clones and lacks some. The sample shows around 70,000 clones, around 85% of them seen only once. This receptor was identified in a human donor in a cohort sampled during active COVID-19. Material: peripheral blood.

Here the CDR3 DNA reads TGTGCCAGCAGCTTACAGGTCCAGCAGTACTTC. Amino acids: CASSLQVQQYF. The gene calls are TRBV7-2 and TRBJ2-7; the D is unclear. Germline V lookup: CDR1 SGHTA, CDR2 FQGNSA. V was cut by 2 bases and J by 8 bases, with 7 bases left in between. The CDR3 has 11 amino acids.